Below, 2 T cell receptor beta chains from the same sample are listed, as sequenced in a study of T-cell memory formation after mild COVID-19. One entry per CDR3 protein results from TCRdb running MiXCR on the 5' RACE reads. The repertoire holds about 250,000 distinct CDR3 sequences, with 15% to 17% as singletons. The sample consisted of PBMCs or a T cell subset sorted from them (not recorded which). All receptors come from an adult woman who had mild COVID-19 (a few samples of this study predate the infection). Cell type and time point are not known.

This clonotype occurred many times. The chain is built from TRBV10-3 and TRBJ2-1; D might be TRBD1 (6 bases). The CDR3 runs to 14 residues. CDR1 and CDR2 (germline): ENHRY, SYGVKD. The germline V and J ends were trimmed by 11 bases and 6 bases, with 20 bases remaining between them. The CDR3 region has the DNA TGTGCCGCGAAAGGGTTCTTAGGGGGCAATGAGCAGTTCTTC. It translates to CAAKGFLGGNEQFF.

Many counts were recorded for this clonotype. V gene TRBV7-9 combines with J gene TRBJ1-5; unclear D gene. CDR1 and CDR2 (germline): SEHNR, FQNEAQ (reference sequence). Trimming removed 2 bases from V and 7 bases from J, with 9 bases in between. This CDR3 spans 13 amino acids. The DNA of the CDR3 is TGTGCCAGCAGCTTAATAGGGTTACAGCCCCAGCATTTT. Translated, it gives CASSLIGLQPQHF.